A selection of T cell receptor beta chains follows, all from one sample in a study of T-cell memory formation after mild COVID-19. TCRdb reprocessed the 5' RACE reads with MiXCR, giving one entry per CDR3 protein. The repertoire has roughly 220,000 distinct CDR3 sequences, roughly 10% of them found once; the top ten carry around 3.3%. Sequencing used PBMCs or a T cell subset sorted from them (not recorded which). The receptors derive from a man between 18 and 29 years old who had mild COVID-19 (a few samples of this study predate the infection). Cell type and time point are not known. CDR3s include the opening cysteine and the closing phenylalanine or tryptophan. The order of the fields is CDR3 DNA, CDR3 protein, J gene, D gene, clone size, V gene. A D gene is named only where the DNA matches it firmly. Some rows have no size entry. The others give once, few or many, or a class for an expanded clone.

CDR3 DNA: TGCGCCAGCAGCTTGGAGTCAGAGAACACTGAAGCTTTCTTT; CDR3 protein: CASSLESENTEAFF; J gene: TRBJ1-1; D gene: -; clone size: few; V gene: TRBV5-1
CDR3 DNA: TGTGCCAGTAGTATAGAGGACTCCCTGTTGCAGTATTTT; CDR3 protein: CASSIEDSLLQYF; J gene: TRBJ2-3; D gene: -; clone size: few; V gene: TRBV19
CDR3 DNA: TGCAGCGTTGGCCGTGGGGGACAGGGGGCTGAAGCTTTCTTT; CDR3 protein: CSVGRGGQGAEAFF; J gene: TRBJ1-1; D gene: TRBD1; clone size: -; V gene: TRBV29-1
CDR3 DNA: TGTGCCACCAGTGACCCGACCGGTCGGGAGCTGTTTTTT; CDR3 protein: CATSDPTGRELFF; J gene: TRBJ2-2; D gene: -; clone size: few; V gene: TRBV24-1
CDR3 DNA: TGTGCCAGCAGCCCAGGTTGGGGTCATCAGCCCCAGCATTTT; CDR3 protein: CASSPGWGHQPQHF; J gene: TRBJ1-5; D gene: -; clone size: -; V gene: TRBV9
CDR3 DNA: TGTGCCAGTCGAGGCACCGGGGAGCTGTTTTTT; CDR3 protein: CASRGTGELFF; J gene: TRBJ2-2; D gene: -; clone size: many; V gene: TRBV19
CDR3 DNA: TGTGCCAGCAGCTTAGCTAGCGGGACGAACACCGGGGAGCTGTTTTTT; CDR3 protein: CASSLASGTNTGELFF; J gene: TRBJ2-2; D gene: TRBD2; clone size: few; V gene: TRBV7-2
CDR3 DNA: TGTGCCAGCAGCTTAGTCTTTTGGGGCAGCAATGAGCAGTTCTTC; CDR3 protein: CASSLVFWGSNEQFF; J gene: TRBJ2-1; D gene: -; clone size: few; V gene: TRBV7-2
CDR3 DNA: TGTGCCAGCAGCTTCTGGGCGGTGGATTATGGCTACACCTTC; CDR3 protein: CASSFWAVDYGYTF; J gene: TRBJ1-2; D gene: -; clone size: -; V gene: TRBV7-9
CDR3 DNA: TGCGCCAGCAGCTTGGTAGGGTACCAAGAGACCCAGTACTTC; CDR3 protein: CASSLVGYQETQYF; J gene: TRBJ2-5; D gene: -; clone size: many; V gene: TRBV5-1
CDR3 DNA: TGCAGCGTTTATTCTCCGGGACACTCCACAGATACGCAGTATTTT; CDR3 protein: CSVYSPGHSTDTQYF; J gene: TRBJ2-3; D gene: -; clone size: many; V gene: TRBV29-1
CDR3 DNA: TGCAGTGGGCTAAGAACCACTGAAGCTTTCTTT; CDR3 protein: CSGLRTTEAFF; J gene: TRBJ1-1; D gene: -; clone size: few; V gene: TRBV20-1
CDR3 DNA: TGTGCCAGCTCACGTAACAGGGAGGAGACCCAGTACTTC; CDR3 protein: CASSRNREETQYF; J gene: TRBJ2-5; D gene: -; clone size: few; V gene: TRBV18
CDR3 DNA: TGTGCCTGGAGTGGACAGGGCAATCAGCCCCAGCATTTT; CDR3 protein: CAWSGQGNQPQHF; J gene: TRBJ1-5; D gene: -; clone size: many; V gene: TRBV30
CDR3 DNA: TGCAGTGTCTCCGCTCCGGTCGAGTCCCAGTACTTC; CDR3 protein: CSVSAPVESQYF; J gene: TRBJ2-5; D gene: -; clone size: -; V gene: TRBV20-1
CDR3 DNA: TGTGCCAGCAGCCCGGGGAGTGACGATTCACCCCTCCACTTT; CDR3 protein: CASSPGSDDSPLHF; J gene: TRBJ1-6; D gene: -; clone size: few; V gene: TRBV9
CDR3 DNA: TGTGCCAGCAGCCAAGATGGTTCGACTAGCGGGGGACTCAATGAGCAGTTCTTC; CDR3 protein: CASSQDGSTSGGLNEQFF; J gene: TRBJ2-1; D gene: TRBD2; clone size: -; V gene: TRBV3-1
CDR3 DNA: TGCGCCAGCAGCACGGGACAGGGGGCGGACACCGGGGAGCTGTTTTTT; CDR3 protein: CASSTGQGADTGELFF; J gene: TRBJ2-2; D gene: TRBD1; clone size: -; V gene: TRBV5-1
CDR3 DNA: TGCGCCAGCAGCTTGATGACAGCCGAACCTAACAATGAGCAGTTCTTC; CDR3 protein: CASSLMTAEPNNEQFF; J gene: TRBJ2-1; D gene: -; clone size: many; V gene: TRBV5-1
CDR3 DNA: TGTGCCAGCAGCCAAGAGAGGAGCGGCTACACCTTC; CDR3 protein: CASSQERSGYTF; J gene: TRBJ1-2; D gene: -; clone size: few; V gene: TRBV3-1
CDR3 DNA: TGTGCCACCAGTGATCCTGGGACTGCGGGGGAGACCCAGTACTTC; CDR3 protein: CATSDPGTAGETQYF; J gene: TRBJ2-5; D gene: -; clone size: -; V gene: TRBV24-1
CDR3 DNA: TGCGCCAGCAGCCCCACGCCGGGAACAGATACGCAGTATTTT; CDR3 protein: CASSPTPGTDTQYF; J gene: TRBJ2-3; D gene: -; clone size: -; V gene: TRBV5-1
CDR3 DNA: TGCGCCAGCAGCTCCGGGACAGCCGCCTATGGTGGCTACACCTTC; CDR3 protein: CASSSGTAAYGGYTF; J gene: TRBJ1-2; D gene: TRBD1; clone size: few; V gene: TRBV5-1
CDR3 DNA: TGTGCCAGCAGCCCGACAGGGAATGGCTACACCTTC; CDR3 protein: CASSPTGNGYTF; J gene: TRBJ1-2; D gene: TRBD1; clone size: many; V gene: TRBV12-3/TRBV12-4
CDR3 DNA: TGTGCCAGCAGTCGGCCGGGACAGTCATTCCTGGGAGGCCAGCCCCAGCATTTT; CDR3 protein: CASSRPGQSFLGGQPQHF; J gene: TRBJ1-5; D gene: TRBD1; clone size: -; V gene: TRBV6-2/TRBV6-3
CDR3 DNA: TGTGCCAGCAGCTTGGGGCAGCTTAATGAAAAACTGTTTTTT; CDR3 protein: CASSLGQLNEKLFF; J gene: TRBJ1-4; D gene: -; clone size: many; V gene: TRBV11-2
CDR3 DNA: TGTGCCAGCAGTTCCCCCCAGGGCATCGACACTGAAGCTTTCTTT; CDR3 protein: CASSSPQGIDTEAFF; J gene: TRBJ1-1; D gene: -; clone size: few; V gene: TRBV12-3/TRBV12-4
CDR3 DNA: TGCGCCAGCAGCTTAGACCCACAGGGGGCCCTGAACACTGAAGCTTTCTTT; CDR3 protein: CASSLDPQGALNTEAFF; J gene: TRBJ1-1; D gene: TRBD1; clone size: -; V gene: TRBV5-1
CDR3 DNA: TGTGCCAGCAGTACCGGGACAGGGGTCGAGGCTTTCTTT; CDR3 protein: CASSTGTGVEAFF; J gene: TRBJ1-1; D gene: TRBD1; clone size: many; V gene: TRBV12-3/TRBV12-4
CDR3 DNA: TGTGCCAGCAATCCGGCGTTCACAGATACGCAGTATTTT; CDR3 protein: CASNPAFTDTQYF; J gene: TRBJ2-3; D gene: -; clone size: -; V gene: TRBV12-3/TRBV12-4
CDR3 DNA: TGTGCCAGCAGCTTAGCCCAGTCTGACACTGAAGCTTTCTTT; CDR3 protein: CASSLAQSDTEAFF; J gene: TRBJ1-1; D gene: -; clone size: few; V gene: TRBV11-2
CDR3 DNA: TGTGCCAGCAGTTTGGACAGGGAGTGGTACACTGAAGCTTTCTTT; CDR3 protein: CASSLDREWYTEAFF; J gene: TRBJ1-1; D gene: TRBD1; clone size: few; V gene: TRBV5-5
CDR3 DNA: TGTGCCAGCAGCTTAGTTCCGTCCTACGAGCAGTACTTC; CDR3 protein: CASSLVPSYEQYF; J gene: TRBJ2-7; D gene: -; clone size: few; V gene: TRBV7-9
CDR3 DNA: TGTGCCAGCAGCTTTACCGTTAACCCAGATTCATATGGCTACACCTTC; CDR3 protein: CASSFTVNPDSYGYTF; J gene: TRBJ1-2; D gene: -; clone size: many; V gene: TRBV7-2
CDR3 DNA: TGTGCCAGCAGCGCTCAGACCGTCTCCGAGCAGTACTTC; CDR3 protein: CASSAQTVSEQYF; J gene: TRBJ2-7; D gene: -; clone size: few; V gene: TRBV9